The 29 T cell receptor beta chains reported below all come from one sample, sequenced in a study of blood T cell repertoires in COVID-19. Profiling relied on immunoSEQ multiplex PCR, and the TCRdb table lists in-frame clones only, not all of them. The sample carries some 96,000 clones, approximately 81% recorded once. Sequencing was carried out using peripheral blood. The receptors here all came from a human donor in a cohort sampled during active COVID-19.

V usage is TRBV7-2 and J usage is TRBJ1-4, with a tentative D call TRBD1 (6 bases). CDR1 SGHTA and CDR2 FQGNSA come from the germline V gene. The V end was cut by 3 bases, the J end by 7 bases, with 27 bases between. The CDR3 loop spans 19 amino acids. The CDR3 sequence: CASSFEQISAGASGEKLFF. The CDR3 DNA is TGTGCCAGCAGCTTTGAGCAAATTTCGGCAGGGGCCTCTGGTGAAAAACTGTTTTTT.

The chain uses TRBV7-2 and TRBJ2-3; TRBD2 aligns across 13 bases. Germline loops: CDR1 SGHTA, CDR2 FQGNSA. There are 13 residues in the CDR3. The junction had 5 bases not matched to a gene; V was cut back by 3 bases and J by 14 bases. This chain's CDR3 is CASSFPTSGGGYF. CDR3 DNA sequence: TGTGCCAGCAGCTTTCCAACTAGCGGGGGGGGGTATTTT.

The V and J genes are TRBV11-2 and TRBJ2-3; D is perhaps TRBD1 (6 bases). Trimming stripped 5 bases from V and 6 bases from J, with 18 bases between. CDR1 and CDR2 (germline): SGHAT, FQNNGV. The CDR3 spans 15 residues. CDR3 sequence reads: CASSPRGRDGDTQYF. Here the CDR3 DNA reads TGTGCCAGCAGCCCCAGGGGCAGGGATGGGGATACGCAGTATTTT.

The rearrangement links TRBV18 to TRBJ2-5; 8 bases fit TRBD1. After removal of 5 bases from V and 5 bases from J, the junction contained 10 bases not matched to a gene. The CDR3 contains 15 residues. Germline CDR1 KGHSH, CDR2 LQKENI. CDR3 sequence: CASSTRQGKAETQYF. CDR3 nucleotides: TGTGCCAGCTCAACCCGACAGGGGAAAGCGGAGACCCAGTACTTC.

This clone was detected once. V is TRBV20-1 and J is TRBJ2-1; possibly TRBD1 for D (5 bases). Germline-derived CDR1 and CDR2 are DFQATT and SNEGSKA (reference sequence). The V end was cut by 3 bases, the J end by 6 bases, with 9 bases between. This CDR3 comprises 12 residues. CDR3 nucleotide sequence: TGCAGTGCTAGTCAGGGTATCAATGAGCAGTTCTTC. As protein: CSASQGINEQFF.

This clone has a handful of counts. The J gene is TRBJ2-1, the V gene TRBV3-1 (or the pseudogene TRBV3-2); TRBD2 is a possible D gene (7 bases). Germline CDR1 and CDR2: LGHDT and YNNKEL (reference sequence). Trimming removed 3 bases from V and 13 bases from J, with 22 bases in between. CDR3 size: 15 residues. The CDR3 spells CASSQTGRGDAPQFF. The CDR3 DNA reads TGTGCCAGCAGCCAGACGGGGAGGGGGGACGCTCCTCAGTTCTTC.

V gene TRBV7-8 combines with J gene TRBJ2-5; TRBD1 matches 9 bases. V dropped 4 bases and J dropped 7; count of bases not matched to a gene: 4. This CDR3 is built from 13 residues. Germline loops: CDR1 SGHVS, CDR2 FQNEAQ. CDR3 amino acids: CASSSTGGATQYF. The DNA for the CDR3 is TGTGCCAGCAGCTCAACAGGGGGCGCGACCCAGTACTTC.

This clone has only one observation. The CDR3 DNA sequence: TGCGCCAGCAGCCAAGCAGGTTTGGCGGGAGGGCCCTACAATGAGCAGTTCTTC. This gives the protein CASSQAGLAGGPYNEQFF. The gene calls are TRBV4-3 and TRBJ2-1, with TRBD2 matching 9 bases. The germline V gene has CDR1 LGHNA and CDR2 YSLEER. V lost 1 base, J lost 2 bases, and 9 bases stayed unmatched. This CDR3 is 18 amino acids long.

The chain carries TRBV25-1 and TRBJ2-7; no definite D call. The germline V gene encodes CDR1 MGHDK and CDR2 SYGVNS. Trimming took 2 bases from V and 4 from J, leaving 9 bases between them. CDR3 length equals 13 residues. Here the CDR3 DNA reads TGTGCCAGCAGTGAAAGACTTGATTACGAGCAGTACTTC. It codes for CASSERLDYEQYF.

This chain joins TRBV6-6 and TRBJ1-5; 7 bases are a match to TRBD1. The V gene's germline CDR1 is MNHNY and CDR2 SVGAGI (reference sequence). The CDR3 covers 14 residues. J was trimmed by 4 bases and V by 6 bases; bases with no gene match: 6. CDR3 coding DNA: TGTGCCAGCAGCCGACAGGGAGGAAATCAGCCCCAGCATTTT. It codes for CASSRQGGNQPQHF.

This clone was detected only a few times. The rearrangement uses TRBV7-9 and TRBJ2-2; TRBD2 agrees at 11 bases. The CDR3 consists of 15 residues. Germline lookup yields CDR1 SEHNR and CDR2 FQNEAQ (reference sequence). J lost 9 bases, V lost 8 bases, and 11 bases had no gene match. As DNA, the CDR3 is TGTGCCAGCGGGGGAGGGACTAGCGGTTCCCGGGAGCTGTTTTTT. This gives the protein CASGGGTSGSRELFF.

The chain joins TRBV5-1 to TRBJ2-3, with 8 bases that match TRBD1. The CDR3 is made up of 17 amino acids. Per germline, CDR1 SGHRS and CDR2 YFSETQ. Losses at the gene ends were 1 base for V and 0 bases for J; bases not matched to a gene: 7. DNA of the CDR3: TGCGCCAGCAGCTTGTCTCAGGGGGCCTTTAGCACAGATACGCAGTATTTT. Protein product: CASSLSQGAFSTDTQYF.

The J gene is TRBJ2-7, the V gene TRBV29-1; D remains unclear. CDR1 and CDR2 (germline): SQVTM, ANQGSEA. CDR3 size: 12 residues. V gave up 7 bases and J gave up 2 bases, with 12 bases separating them. The CDR3 sequence is CSGGHNPYEQYF. The CDR3, as DNA: TGCAGCGGTGGGCACAATCCCTACGAGCAGTACTTC.

The V call is TRBV10-1, the J call TRBJ2-2; TRBD2 matches at 10 bases. Germline trimming cut 2 bases from V and 4 bases from J; bases unmatched to any gene: 4. This CDR3 comprises 16 residues. The germline CDR1 and CDR2 sequences are WNHNN and SYGVQD (reference sequence). Here the CDR3 reads CASSESGRAFTGELFF. CDR3 bases: TGCGCCAGCAGTGAGAGCGGGAGGGCTTTCACCGGGGAGCTGTTTTTT.

The chain carries TRBV6-5 and TRBJ2-7; perhaps TRBD1 as D (6 bases). This CDR3 contains 15 residues. The V gene lost 6 bases and the J gene lost 0 bases, with 15 bases spanning the gap. Germline V gene sequence: CDR1 MNHEY, CDR2 SVGAGI. The CDR3 reads CASSRYRESSYEQYF. DNA of the CDR3: TGTGCCAGCAGCCGGTACAGGGAGAGCTCCTACGAGCAGTACTTC.

The chain has TRBV2 and TRBJ1-6; 11 nucleotides align to TRBD1. Germline V lookup: CDR1 SNHLY, CDR2 FYNNEI. The CDR3 totals 15 residues. V was clipped by 6 bases and J by 9 bases; unmatched bases: 7. CDR3 region: CASRVGQGAGSPLHF. Written as DNA, the CDR3 is TGTGCCAGCAGAGTAGGACAGGGGGCTGGTTCACCCCTCCACTTT. The variable domain in full, completed from reference TRBV2 and TRBJ1-6, reads EPEVTQTPSHQVTQMGQEVILRCVPISNHLYFYWYRQILGQKVEFLVSFYNNEISEKSEIFDDQFSVERPDGSNFTLKIRSTKLEDSAMYFCASRVGQGAGSPLHFGNGTRLTVT.

This clone was recorded only once. This chain uses TRBV19 with TRBJ1-1; tentative D call: TRBD1 (6 bases). The length of the CDR3 is 14 residues. Trimming cost V 6 bases and J 5 bases, with 16 bases left between them. Germline CDR1 is LNHDA and CDR2 is SQIVND (reference sequence). The CDR3 DNA is TGTGCCAGTAGCATGACTTGGGGGCAGACTGAAGCTTTCTTT. Amino acids: CASSMTWGQTEAFF. The full variable domain, rest sourced from reference TRBV19 and TRBJ1-1, is DGGITQSPKYLFRKEGQNVTLSCEQNLNHDAMYWYRQDPGQGLRLIYYSQIVNDFQKGDIAEGYSVSREKKESFPLTVTSAQKNPTAFYLCASSMTWGQTEAFFGQGTRLTVV.

J is TRBJ2-3 and V is TRBV18; TRBD2 matches 7 bases. V shed 0 bases, J shed 1 base, and the junction held 4 bases outside the gene matches. CDR1 is KGHSH, CDR2 LQKENI, per germline. The CDR3 spans 16 residues. This chain's CDR3 is CASSPPRGTGTDTQYF. The CDR3 bases are TGTGCCAGCTCACCACCGCGGGGGACGGGCACAGATACGCAGTATTTT.

This chain joins TRBV29-1 and TRBJ2-1; 9 bases map to TRBD1. This CDR3 comprises 15 residues. V dropped 4 bases and J dropped 2; count of bases not matched to a gene: 6. Germline lookup yields CDR1 SQVTM and CDR2 ANQGSEA. Here the CDR3 reads CSVVGQGRTYNEQFF. In nucleotides, the CDR3 is TGCAGCGTTGTAGGACAGGGGAGAACCTACAATGAGCAGTTCTTC.

The chain joins TRBV21-1 to TRBJ1-1; TRBD1, the table's D call, lacks a check against the DNA. TRBV21-1 counts as a pseudogene. The CDR3 has 13 residues. CDR3 loop: CASSKVVTGSAFF. The CDR3 nucleotides are TGTGCCAGCAGCAAAGTTGTCACAGGGTCAGCTTTCTTT.

In DNA form, the CDR3 reads TGTGCCAGCAGTGTCGGACTAGCGGGATACAATGAGCAGTTCTTC. The encoded protein is CASSVGLAGYNEQFF. The chain carries TRBV5-6 and TRBJ2-1; TRBD2 agrees at 12 bases. CDR3 length equals 15 residues. V shed 5 bases, J shed 4 bases, and the junction held 4 bases outside the gene matches. Germline CDR1 and CDR2: SGHDT and YYEEEE.

This rearrangement joins TRBV2 to TRBJ2-4, with 8 bases fitting TRBD2. This CDR3 region has 15 residues. With V trimmed by 8 bases and J by 1 base, 7 bases remained unmatched. Germline V gene sequence: CDR1 SNHLY, CDR2 FYNNEI. The CDR3 loop is CASGRLATAKNIQYF. CDR3 sequence (DNA): TGTGCCAGCGGCAGACTAGCGACGGCCAAAAACATTCAGTACTTC.

This chain joins TRBV5-1 and TRBJ1-3, with TRBD1 as a possible D gene (6 bases). V was shortened by 0 bases and J by 0 bases, with 7 bases between the two germline ends. The CDR3 spans 15 residues. Germline CDR1 is SGHRS and CDR2 is YFSETQ. The CDR3 here is CASSLEDSSGNTIYF. CDR3 bases: TGCGCCAGCAGCTTGGAGGACAGCTCTGGAAACACCATATATTTT.

The V call is TRBV21-1, the J call TRBJ1-5; the D call TRBD1 from the table was never checked on the DNA. TRBV21-1 is recorded as a pseudogene. The CDR3 totals 17 residues. Here the CDR3 DNA reads TGTGCCAGCAGCGAAAGGTGGGACAGGTCCTACAATCAGCCCCAGCATTTT. Its protein is CASSERWDRSYNQPQHF.

The V call is TRBV7-2, the J call TRBJ2-3; 7 bases line up with TRBD2. The germline V gene encodes CDR1 SGHTA and CDR2 FQGNSA. This CDR3 is 16 amino acids long. V trimming: 5 bases; J trimming: 2 bases; junction bases outside the gene matches: 10. The CDR3 here is CASSPLAVQFTDTQYF. The CDR3 coding sequence is TGTGCCAGCAGCCCCCTAGCGGTGCAATTCACAGATACGCAGTATTTT.

V gene TRBV19 combines with J gene TRBJ1-4; D may be TRBD1 (5 bases). The germline V gene has CDR1 LNHDA and CDR2 SQIVND (reference sequence). V was cut by 7 bases and J by 0 bases, with 15 bases left in between. This CDR3 has 16 amino acids. CDR3 DNA sequence: TGTGCCAGTAAGAACAGACAGAGCCCAACTAATGAAAAACTGTTTTTT. It translates to CASKNRQSPTNEKLFF.

The CDR3 DNA reads TGTGCCAGCAGTTACAGCGGGACTAGGCAGACACCAGATACGCAGTATTTT. Amino acid sequence: CASSYSGTRQTPDTQYF. This sequence joins TRBV6-2 or TRBV6-3 and TRBJ2-3, with 8 nucleotides matching TRBD2. Germline V gene lookup returns CDR1 MNHEY and CDR2 SVGEGT. The trim removed 2 bases at V and 4 bases at J, leaving 11 bases unmatched. The CDR3 is 17 residues long.

In regard to this clone: Other DNA sequences in the sample encode the same CDR3. The chain employs TRBV6-2 or TRBV6-3 and TRBJ2-7; 9 bases match TRBD2. This CDR3 contains 14 residues. Germline CDR1 MNHEY, CDR2 SVGEGT. The V gene end was trimmed by 6 bases and the J gene end by 1 base; junction bases not matched to a gene: 4. The CDR3 is CASSLTSGSYEQYF. The CDR3 DNA follows: TGTGCCAGCAGCCTGACTAGCGGTTCCTACGAGCAGTACTTC.

CDR3 sequence: CASSYREENTEAFF. CDR3 nucleotides: TGTGCCAGTAGTTACAGGGAAGAGAACACTGAAGCTTTCTTT. This chain joins TRBV19 and TRBJ1-1, with D tentatively TRBD1 (6 bases). Germline V CDR1 and CDR2: LNHDA, SQIVND (reference sequence). The length of the CDR3 is 14 residues. Trimming took 5 bases from V and 1 from J, leaving 11 bases between them.